The 18 T cell receptor beta chains below all came from one sample that was sequenced in a study of chemoradiotherapy in HPV16-positive cancers. The method was immunoSEQ multiplex PCR; TCRdb's version includes in-frame clones alone and lacks a portion of them. The sample holds approximately 58,000 clones, 90% seen once. The sequencing here drew on blood, taken from a patient who underwent chemoradiotherapy. All receptors come from a human donor with HPV-associated anogenital cancer.

The chain couples TRBV5-4 to TRBJ2-5, with 9 bases identical to TRBD2. This CDR3 is built from 16 residues. The germline V gene encodes CDR1 SGHNT and CDR2 YYREEE (reference sequence). With 6 bases clipped from V and 4 bases from J, the junction kept 13 bases outside the gene matches. CDR3 DNA sequence: TGTGCCAGCAACGGGGGTAGCGGGGGATACGGAGAGACCCAGTACTTC. Protein: CASNGGSGGYGETQYF.

The chain recombines TRBV19 with TRBJ2-7; unclear D gene. This CDR3 spans 13 amino acids. Per the germline V gene, CDR1 is LNHDA and CDR2 is SQIVND (reference sequence). The ends were cut back, 1 base at V and 2 bases at J, with 6 bases in the middle. CDR3 bases: TGTGCCAGTAGTATAGGGCGAACCTACGAGCAGTACTTC. Its translation: CASSIGRTYEQYF.

The chain recombines TRBV7-2 with TRBJ2-1, with a weak D call TRBD1 (6 bases). Between the trimmed V and J ends, which lost 1 base and 7 bases, there was a span of 8 bases. CDR1 and CDR2 (germline): SGHTA, FQGNSA. The CDR3 is 13 amino acids. The CDR3 DNA is TGTGCCAGCAGCTTAGTTACAGGGAATGAGCAGTTCTTC. Its translation: CASSLVTGNEQFF. The full variable domain, with the rest looked up from reference TRBV7-2 and TRBJ2-1, is GAGVSQSPSNKVTEKGKDVELRCDPISGHTALYWYRQSLGQGLEFLIYFQGNSAPDKSGLPSDRFSAERTGGSVSTLTIQRTQQEDSAVYLCASSLVTGNEQFFGPGTRLTVL.

V and J are TRBV11-2 and TRBJ2-7, with TRBD2 identical over 10 bases. The CDR3 consists of 15 residues. The V and J ends lost 0 bases and 4 bases, in that order; junction bases with no gene match: 3. Germline-derived CDR1 and CDR2 are SGHAT and FQNNGV. The CDR3: CASSLELAGSYEQYF. The CDR3 bases are TGTGCCAGCAGCTTAGAACTAGCGGGGTCTTACGAGCAGTACTTC.

The chain joins TRBV7-2 to TRBJ2-3; D call uncertain. Germline CDR1 SGHTA, CDR2 FQGNSA. This CDR3 region has 15 residues. Trimming stripped 2 bases from V and 3 bases from J, with 12 bases between. The CDR3 protein is CASSLQFAVTDTQYF. CDR3 DNA: TGTGCCAGCAGCTTACAGTTCGCGGTAACAGATACGCAGTATTTT.

The chain employs TRBV19 and TRBJ1-3, with a weak D call TRBD1 (6 bases). CDR1 and CDR2 (germline): LNHDA, SQIVND (reference sequence). The CDR3 has 14 amino acids. V gave up 2 bases and J gave up 7 bases, with 12 bases separating them. The DNA of the CDR3 is TGTGCCAGTAGTATAACAGGGACAAGGAACACCATATATTTT. This gives the protein CASSITGTRNTIYF.

The chain combines TRBV2 with TRBJ2-3, with 8 bases aligning to TRBD2. CDR1 is SNHLY, CDR2 FYNNEI, per germline. V trimming: 5 bases; J trimming: 2 bases; junction bases outside the gene matches: 6. This CDR3 is built from 15 residues. The CDR3 loop reads CASSFGRGNTDTQYF. The CDR3 DNA reads TGTGCCAGCAGTTTCGGGAGGGGGAACACAGATACGCAGTATTTT. Based on the CDR3 plus reference TRBV2 and TRBJ2-3, the full variable domain is EPEVTQTPSHQVTQMGQEVILRCVPISNHLYFYWYRQILGQKVEFLVSFYNNEISEKSEIFDDQFSVERPDGSNFTLKIRSTKLEDSAMYFCASSFGRGNTDTQYFGPGTRLTVL.

The genes are TRBV27 and TRBJ2-6; 9 nucleotides match TRBD1. The CDR3 covers 18 residues. Trimming at V came to 6 bases and at J to 2 bases, leaving 11 bases not matched to a gene. CDR1 MNHEY and CDR2 SMNVEV come from the germline V gene (reference sequence). The CDR3, as DNA: TGTGCCAGCAGCCGGAGTACAGGGGGCGTGGCTGGGGCCAACGTCCTGACTTTC. Translated: CASSRSTGGVAGANVLTF.

This clone was seen a single time. The genes are TRBV6-1 and TRBJ1-3; D unclear. The germline V gene encodes CDR1 MNHNS and CDR2 SASEGT. V lost 3 bases and J lost 2, with 11 bases in between. The CDR3 totals 15 residues. The CDR3 loop is CASSDVGNTGNTIYF. Written as DNA, the CDR3 is TGTGCCAGCAGTGACGTGGGAAATACTGGAAACACCATATATTTT.

The chain combines TRBV4-3 with TRBJ2-5, with D unresolved. V gave up 0 bases and J gave up 1 base, with 3 bases separating them. The CDR3 has 13 residues. Germline V lookup: CDR1 LGHNA, CDR2 YSLEER. Here the CDR3 DNA reads TGCGCCAGCAGCCAAGATCGCCAAGAGACCCAGTACTTC. As protein: CASSQDRQETQYF.

This chain joins TRBV6-5 and TRBJ1-2, with D uncertain. The V end was cut by 0 bases, the J end by 3 bases, with 8 bases between. The CDR3 spans 14 residues. Germline assignment: CDR1 MNHEY and CDR2 SVGAGI. This chain's CDR3 is CASSYSGWDYGYTF. The CDR3, as DNA: TGTGCCAGCAGTTACTCGGGCTGGGACTATGGCTACACCTTC.

V gene TRBV2 combines with J gene TRBJ2-3; 10 positions agree with TRBD2. The CDR3 totals 15 residues. J gave up 8 bases and V 4 bases, and 9 bases lay outside the gene matches. Germline V gene lookup returns CDR1 SNHLY and CDR2 FYNNEI. CDR3 sequence: CASSAPSGGAATQYF. As DNA, the CDR3 is TGTGCCAGCAGTGCCCCGAGCGGGGGGGCCGCTACGCAGTATTTT.

The chain carries TRBV5-1 and TRBJ1-1; 7 bases are a match to TRBD1. The germline CDR1 and CDR2 sequences are SGHRS and YFSETQ. J lost 3 bases, V lost 0 bases, and 14 bases had no gene match. CDR3 length equals 18 residues. CDR3 DNA sequence: TGCGCCAGCAGCTTGGCCGACAGGGCGGGGATGTGGGACACTGAAGCTTTCTTT. It specifies CASSLADRAGMWDTEAFF.

The sample holds one count of this clone. The CDR3 coding sequence is TGTGCCAGCAGCTTAGATTCGTGGGGGCGAGAGCAGTACTTC. Protein: CASSLDSWGREQYF. The chain recombines TRBV11-2 with TRBJ2-7; tentative D call: TRBD1 (6 bases). Germline values: CDR1 SGHAT, CDR2 FQNNGV. V lost 0 bases and J lost 7, with 13 bases in between. The length of the CDR3 is 14 residues.

The chain combines TRBV29-1 with TRBJ2-5, with 11 bases aligning to TRBD1. Germline V CDR1 and CDR2: SQVTM, ANQGSEA. V lost 5 bases, J lost 4 bases, and 3 bases stayed unmatched. This CDR3 contains 13 residues. CDR3 nucleotide sequence: TGCAGCGTTCTCGGGACAGGGGGAGAGACCCAGTACTTC. Encoded protein: CSVLGTGGETQYF.

The genes are TRBV11-2 and TRBJ1-3; weak D call: TRBD1 (5 bases). The CDR3 consists of 16 residues. V gave up 4 bases and J gave up 4 bases, with 17 bases separating them. Looked up from germline, CDR1 is SGHAT and CDR2 is FQNNGV. The CDR3, as DNA: TGTGCCAGCAGCTCCCGGGGCACCCAACTGGGAAACACCATATATTTT. Protein product: CASSSRGTQLGNTIYF.

V gene TRBV5-4 combines with J gene TRBJ2-4; D ambiguous. The CDR3 extends over 13 amino acids. Trimming left V 0 bases short and J 2 bases short, with 3 bases between. CDR1 is SGHNT, CDR2 YYREEE, per germline (reference sequence). The CDR3 protein is CASSLGTKNIQYF. In DNA form, the CDR3 reads TGTGCCAGCAGCTTGGGGACCAAAAACATTCAGTACTTC. The entire variable domain, with the rest obtained from reference TRBV5-4 and TRBJ2-4, is as follows: ETGVTQSPTHLIKTRGQQVTLRCSSQSGHNTVSWYQQALGQGPQFIFQYYREEENGRGNFPPRFSGLQFPNYSSELNVNALELDDSALYLCASSLGTKNIQYFGAGTRLSVL.

The chain carries TRBV5-6 and TRBJ2-2, with 9 bases lining up with TRBD1. The CDR3 consists of 15 residues. The V gene end was trimmed by 0 bases and the J gene end by 6 bases; junction bases not matched to a gene: 3. CDR1 and CDR2 (germline): SGHDT, YYEEEE. The CDR3 DNA follows: TGTGCCAGCAGCTTGGGGACAGGGGATTCCGGGGAGCTGTTTTTT. This codes for CASSLGTGDSGELFF.